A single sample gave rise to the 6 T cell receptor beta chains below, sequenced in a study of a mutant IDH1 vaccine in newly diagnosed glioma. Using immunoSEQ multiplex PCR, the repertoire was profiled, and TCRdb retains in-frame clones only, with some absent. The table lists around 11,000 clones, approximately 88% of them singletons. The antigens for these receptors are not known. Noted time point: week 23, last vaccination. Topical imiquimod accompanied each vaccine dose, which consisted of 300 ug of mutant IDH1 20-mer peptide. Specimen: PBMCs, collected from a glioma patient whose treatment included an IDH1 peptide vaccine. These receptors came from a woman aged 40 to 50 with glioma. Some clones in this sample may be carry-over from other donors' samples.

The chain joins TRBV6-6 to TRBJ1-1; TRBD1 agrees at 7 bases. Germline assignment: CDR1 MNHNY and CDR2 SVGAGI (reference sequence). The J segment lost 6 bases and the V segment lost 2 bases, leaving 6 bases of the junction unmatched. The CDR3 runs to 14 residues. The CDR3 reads CASSYPKTGAEAFF. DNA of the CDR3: TGTGCCAGCAGTTACCCGAAAACAGGGGCTGAAGCTTTCTTT.

CDR3 loop: CASSPPTGRGNTEAFF. The CDR3 DNA is TGTGCCAGCAGCCCCCCGACAGGTAGGGGGAACACTGAAGCTTTCTTT. This chain uses TRBV7-9 with TRBJ1-1; a weak D match, TRBD1 (6 bases). This CDR3 has 16 residues. Germline V gives CDR1 SEHNR, CDR2 FQNEAQ (reference sequence). V gave up 5 bases and J gave up 1 base, with 17 bases separating them. Supplemented by reference TRBV7-9 and TRBJ1-1, the full variable domain reads DTGVSQNPRHKITKRGQNVTFRCDPISEHNRLYWYRQTLGQGPEFLTYFQNEAQLEKSRLLSDRFSAERPKGSFSTLEIQRTEQGDSAMYLCASSPPTGRGNTEAFFGQGTRLTVV.

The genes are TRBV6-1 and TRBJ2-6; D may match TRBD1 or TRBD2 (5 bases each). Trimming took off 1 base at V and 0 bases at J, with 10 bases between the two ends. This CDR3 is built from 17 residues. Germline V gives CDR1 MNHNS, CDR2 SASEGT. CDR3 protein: CASSEVAGSSGANVLTF. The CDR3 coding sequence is TGTGCCAGCAGTGAAGTCGCAGGGAGCTCTGGGGCCAACGTCCTGACTTTC.

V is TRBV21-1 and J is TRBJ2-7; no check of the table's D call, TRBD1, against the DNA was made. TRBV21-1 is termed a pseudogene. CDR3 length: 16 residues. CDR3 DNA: TGTGCCAGCAGGGCTACTACGGACAGGGGCTCCTACGAGCAGTACTTC. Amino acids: CASRATTDRGSYEQYF.

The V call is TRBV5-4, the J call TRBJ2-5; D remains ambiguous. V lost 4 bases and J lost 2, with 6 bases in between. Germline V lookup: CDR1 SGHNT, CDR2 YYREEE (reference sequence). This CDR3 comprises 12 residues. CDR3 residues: CASSGSQETQYF. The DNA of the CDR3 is TGTGCCAGCAGCGGCAGTCAAGAGACCCAGTACTTC.

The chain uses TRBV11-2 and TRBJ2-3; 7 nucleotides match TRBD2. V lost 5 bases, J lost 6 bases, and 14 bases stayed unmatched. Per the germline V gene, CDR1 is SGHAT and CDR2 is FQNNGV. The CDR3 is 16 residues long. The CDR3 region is CASSAFRLAAPDTQYF. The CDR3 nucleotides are TGTGCCAGCAGCGCCTTCAGACTAGCCGCTCCGGATACGCAGTATTTT.